Below, 20 T cell receptor beta chains from the same sample are listed, as sequenced in a study of T cells in localized non-small cell lung cancer. Here immunoSEQ multiplex PCR was the method, and the copy in TCRdb shows in-frame clones only, minus some. In the table there are 1,500 to 2,000 clones, less than 25% of which are singletons. Sequencing was performed on normal lung tissue next to the tumor, taken before any cancer treatment. These receptors were collected from a woman aged 35-75 years with stage I lung adenocarcinoma.

This clone appeared a few times. The gene calls are TRBV19 and TRBJ2-5; the D is unclear. V lost 2 bases to trimming and J lost 7 bases, with 14 bases between them. Germline V gene data show CDR1 as LNHDA and CDR2 as SQIVND (reference sequence). The CDR3 is 14 residues long. CDR3 sequence: CASSINPAARTQYF. In DNA, the CDR3 is TGTGCCAGTAGTATAAATCCCGCCGCCCGGACCCAGTACTTC.

The chain couples TRBV4-1 to TRBJ1-2, with 7 bases that match TRBD1. Unmatched junction bases numbered 6, after V lost 0 bases and J lost 8 bases. Germline CDR1 reads MGHRA; CDR2 reads YSYEKL. This CDR3 is built from 14 residues. CDR3: CASSQEKGARGYTF. CDR3 coding DNA: TGCGCCAGCAGCCAAGAAAAGGGGGCGCGAGGCTACACCTTC.

This clone was seen only a few times. The rearrangement links TRBV9 to TRBJ1-2; D is uncertain. V was cut by 0 bases and J by 2 bases, with 5 bases left in between. The CDR3 has 13 residues. In germline, CDR1 is SGDLS, CDR2 YYNGEE. DNA of the CDR3: TGTGCCAGCAGCGTAGGACGGAACTATGGCTACACCTTC. It codes for CASSVGRNYGYTF.

This chain links TRBV4-1 with TRBJ2-5, with TRBD1 matching over 10 bases. The CDR3 runs 16 residues. Trimming took 4 bases from V and 2 from J; bases not matched to a gene: 7. Germline V lookup: CDR1 MGHRA, CDR2 YSYEKL. CDR3 residues: CASSPGGQGGQETQYF. CDR3 bases: TGCGCCAGCAGCCCCGGAGGACAGGGGGGACAAGAGACCCAGTACTTC.

This clone was seen more than once but under ten times. The chain couples TRBV5-1 to TRBJ2-2; TRBD2 might be the D (7 bases). The CDR3 is 18 residues long. The germline V and J ends were trimmed by 4 bases and 6 bases, with 25 bases remaining between them. Germline V CDR1 and CDR2: SGHRS, YFSETQ. In nucleotides, the CDR3 is TGCGCCAGCAGCCAAGATCCCCTGCCTAGGGGGGGGTCCGGGGAGCTGTTTTTT. This gives the protein CASSQDPLPRGGSGELFF.

By proportion, this clone is medium-sized. The CDR3 protein is CASSPLTSGGAQETQYF. DNA of the CDR3: TGTGCCAGCAGCCCCCTAACTAGCGGGGGGGCCCAAGAGACCCAGTACTTC. The genes are TRBV11-3 and TRBJ2-5; the match to TRBD2 covers 13 bases. The V segment lost 5 bases and the J segment 1 base; nucleotides outside the gene matches: 7. Germline assignment: CDR1 SGHNT and CDR2 YENEEA. The CDR3 contains 17 residues.

This chain uses TRBV11-3 with TRBJ1-1; D gene ambiguous. The CDR3 is 14 amino acids. Trimming took off 2 bases at V and 3 bases at J, with 10 bases between the two ends. Germline CDR1 SGHNT, CDR2 YENEEA. The CDR3 DNA reads TGTGCCAGCAGCTTATTCGGCAAGGACACTGAAGCTTTCTTT. It yields the protein CASSLFGKDTEAFF.

The chain has TRBV19 and TRBJ2-7, with D hard to call. This CDR3 has 14 residues. Trimming left V 5 bases short and J 2 bases short, with 13 bases between. CDR1 and CDR2 from the germline V gene are LNHDA and SQIVND (reference sequence). The CDR3 nucleotides are TGTGCCAGTAGTGACGGGCGGATTGCCTACGAGCAGTACTTC. Translated: CASSDGRIAYEQYF. Full variable domain (remainder filled in from reference TRBV19 and TRBJ2-7): DGGITQSPKYLFRKEGQNVTLSCEQNLNHDAMYWYRQDPGQGLRLIYYSQIVNDFQKGDIAEGYSVSREKKESFPLTVTSAQKNPTAFYLCASSDGRIAYEQYFGPGTRLTVT.

This clone was seen a handful of times. V and J are TRBV11-3 and TRBJ1-1, with 7 bases fitting TRBD1. The junction had 8 bases not matched to a gene; V was cut back by 5 bases and J by 2 bases. The CDR3 is 15 amino acids. CDR1 is SGHNT, CDR2 YENEEA, per germline. CDR3 sequence reads: CASSALTGSNTEAFF. CDR3 in DNA: TGTGCCAGCAGCGCCCTGACAGGGAGCAACACTGAAGCTTTCTTT.

This clone qualifies as medium-sized (0.01 to 0.1%). The V call is TRBV11-3, the J call TRBJ1-1, with TRBD1 as a possible D gene (5 bases). This CDR3 spans 14 amino acids. Per the germline V gene, CDR1 is SGHNT and CDR2 is YENEEA. With 5 bases removed from V and 5 bases from J, the gap between germline ends came to 15 bases. CDR3 DNA: TGTGCCAGCAGCCCGAGTCCATCAGGGACTGAAGCTTTCTTT. It translates to CASSPSPSGTEAFF.

A few counts support this clone. This chain links TRBV6-4 with TRBJ1-2, with D maybe TRBD1 (6 bases). Germline V CDR1 and CDR2: MRHNA, SNTAGT. V dropped 3 bases and J dropped 4 bases, with 15 bases sitting between them. The CDR3 has 15 residues. CDR3 nucleotide sequence: TGTGCCAGCAGTGAAACAGGGCGGACAACCTATGGCTACACCTTC. Protein: CASSETGRTTYGYTF.

This clone was counted between two and nine times. The chain employs TRBV6-8 and TRBJ2-5, with 12 bases fitting TRBD2. The V segment lost 6 bases and the J segment 1 base; nucleotides outside the gene matches: 3. CDR3 size: 15 residues. Germline V gene data show CDR1 as MNHGY and CDR2 as SAAAGT. CDR3 nucleotides: TGTGCCAGCAGACCACTAGCGGGGGGCCAAGAGACCCAGTACTTC. Protein product: CASRPLAGGQETQYF.

The chain recombines TRBV18 with TRBJ1-2; 7 bases match TRBD1. The V segment lost 6 bases and the J segment 3 bases; nucleotides outside the gene matches: 25. Germline CDR1 reads KGHSH; CDR2 reads LQKENI. The CDR3 sequence is 20 residues long. CDR3 DNA sequence: TGTGCCAGCTCTTCCCACCTCCTCGGGCAGGGGGAAGGGGGGTACTATGGCTACACCTTC. Residues: CASSSHLLGQGEGGYYGYTF.

By share, this clone counts as medium-sized (0.01 to 0.1%). The rearrangement uses TRBV11-3 and TRBJ1-1; D not resolved. The CDR3 covers 15 residues. V dropped 7 bases and J dropped 5 bases, with 20 bases sitting between them. Germline V gene data show CDR1 as SGHNT and CDR2 as YENEEA. CDR3 in DNA: TGTGCCAGCACCCTGGGCCCCTACTCGTTGACTGAAGCTTTCTTT. Translating it yields CASTLGPYSLTEAFF.

This chain links TRBV5-1 with TRBJ1-1; 7 bases match TRBD1. CDR1 is SGHRS, CDR2 YFSETQ, per germline. This CDR3 comprises 15 residues. Losses at the gene ends were 4 bases for V and 3 bases for J; bases not matched to a gene: 9. CDR3 in amino acids: CASSLRTGGDTEAFF. CDR3 in DNA: TGCGCCAGCAGCCTTAGGACAGGAGGGGACACTGAAGCTTTCTTT.

This clone is labeled large. V usage is TRBV9 and J usage is TRBJ1-1; maybe TRBD1 (5 bases). CDR3 size: 14 residues. Germline V gene lookup returns CDR1 SGDLS and CDR2 YYNGEE. Trimming cost V 5 bases and J 2 bases, with 13 bases left between them. CDR3 amino acids: CASRGLGTNTEAFF. In DNA, the CDR3 is TGTGCCAGCAGGGGACTAGGGACTAACACTGAAGCTTTCTTT.

This clone is large by share. The chain links TRBV11-3 to TRBJ1-4; 7 nucleotides line up with TRBD1. V lost 2 bases to trimming and J lost 8 bases; unmatched junction nucleotides: 8. Per the germline V gene, CDR1 is SGHNT and CDR2 is YENEEA. CDR3 length: 15 amino acids. The CDR3 is CASSLQGKGGEKLFF. The CDR3 nucleotides read TGTGCCAGCAGCTTACAGGGGAAAGGGGGCGAAAAACTGTTTTTT. Filled out from reference TRBV11-3 and TRBJ1-4, the complete variable domain reads EAGVVQSPRYKIIEKKQPVAFWCNPISGHNTLYWYLQNLGQGPELLIRYENEEAVDDSQLPKDRFSAERLKGVDSTLKIQPAELGDSAVYLCASSLQGKGGEKLFFGSGTQLSVL.

The rearrangement uses TRBV6-8 and TRBJ2-1, with D tentatively TRBD1 (7 bases). There are 15 residues in the CDR3. CDR1 and CDR2 (germline): MNHGY, SAAAGT. Trimming stripped 10 bases from V and 6 bases from J, with 22 bases between. Here the CDR3 DNA reads TGTGCCATAGGGGGCCTCGCGGGGATTTCCAATGAGCAGTTCTTC. The encoded protein is CAIGGLAGISNEQFF.

As concerns this clone: Other DNA sequences of this sample code for an identical CDR3. The V and J genes are TRBV9 and TRBJ2-5, with D tentatively TRBD1 (6 bases). The germline CDR1 and CDR2 sequences are SGDLS and YYNGEE. V was trimmed by 5 bases and J by 5 bases, leaving 16 bases between them. This CDR3 is 14 amino acids long. The CDR3 reads CASSEEGGGETQYF. Here the CDR3 DNA reads TGTGCCAGCAGTGAAGAAGGGGGTGGGGAGACCCAGTACTTC.

This clone was counted only a few times. The chain uses TRBV19 and TRBJ1-1; D is possibly TRBD1 (6 bases). This CDR3 has 14 residues. Trimming cost V 4 bases and J 7 bases, with 16 bases left between them. The germline V gene encodes CDR1 LNHDA and CDR2 SQIVND (reference sequence). The CDR3 region has the DNA TGTGCCAGTAGTAACAACAGGGATAGAGGTGAAGCTTTCTTT. Translation: CASSNNRDRGEAFF.